The 5 T cell receptor beta chains below all came from one sample that was sequenced in a study of spatial heterogeneity in lung cancer. Indicated time point: blood at routine non-recurrence follow-up after resection. Material for sequencing was whole RNA from tumor, nontumor lung or frozen PBMC, left unsorted. TCRdb processed the 5' RACE reads anew with MiXCR; each CDR3 protein has one entry. Of 25,000 to 30,000 distinct CDR3 sequences listed, under 7% are singletons. The input for sequencing was PBMCs, taken at follow-up. All receptors derive from a male donor with early-stage non-small cell lung cancer.

CDR3 in amino acids: CASSIRTGELFF. The CDR3, as DNA: TGTGCCAGCAGTATCCGGACCGGGGAGCTGTTTTTT. The chain uses TRBV7-9 and TRBJ2-2; D not certain. Germline V gene data show CDR1 as SEHNR and CDR2 as FQNEAQ (reference sequence). The CDR3 loop spans 12 amino acids. V was trimmed by 6 bases and J by 5 bases, leaving 7 bases between them.

Many counts were recorded for this clonotype. This chain joins TRBV29-1 and TRBJ1-5; D ambiguous. The CDR3 is 12 amino acids. Germline V gives CDR1 SQVTM, CDR2 ANQGSEA. The V end lost 7 bases, the J end lost 3 bases, and 10 bases lay between the germline ends. CDR3 DNA: TGCAGCGCACAGATCTTCAATCAGCCCCAGCATTTT. Translated: CSAQIFNQPQHF.

The V call is TRBV7-2, the J call TRBJ2-3, with a tentative D call TRBD2 (6 bases). Germline CDR1 SGHTA, CDR2 FQGNSA. V was shortened by 5 bases and J by 0 bases, with 12 bases between the two germline ends. The CDR3 is 15 residues long. The CDR3 DNA follows: TGTGCCAGCAGCACAACTAGCCTAAGCACAGATACGCAGTATTTT. Protein: CASSTTSLSTDTQYF.

This clonotype was picked up many times. The V and J genes are TRBV6-5 and TRBJ1-6; tentative D call: TRBD1 (5 bases). The CDR3 has 14 amino acids. V was shortened by 8 bases and J by 4 bases, with 12 bases between the two germline ends. Germline V gene lookup returns CDR1 MNHEY and CDR2 SVGAGI. Written as DNA, the CDR3 is TGTGCCAGCCGGGGGGGACCTTATAATTCACCCCTCCACTTT. Protein sequence: CASRGGPYNSPLHF.

This clonotype was seen only a few times. The rearrangement joins TRBV2 to TRBJ2-1; 14 bases match TRBD2. CDR3 length: 13 residues. Germline loops: CDR1 SNHLY, CDR2 FYNNEI. Trimming at V came to 7 bases and at J to 13 bases, leaving 6 bases not matched to a gene. The CDR3 here is CASKGLAGDNQFF. CDR3 nucleotide sequence: TGTGCCAGCAAGGGACTAGCGGGAGATAATCAGTTCTTC. Looking up the rest from reference TRBV2 and TRBJ2-1 gives the full variable domain: EPEVTQTPSHQVTQMGQEVILRCVPISNHLYFYWYRQILGQKVEFLVSFYNNEISEKSEIFDDQFSVERPDGSNFTLKIRSTKLEDSAMYFCASKGLAGDNQFFGPGTRLTVL.